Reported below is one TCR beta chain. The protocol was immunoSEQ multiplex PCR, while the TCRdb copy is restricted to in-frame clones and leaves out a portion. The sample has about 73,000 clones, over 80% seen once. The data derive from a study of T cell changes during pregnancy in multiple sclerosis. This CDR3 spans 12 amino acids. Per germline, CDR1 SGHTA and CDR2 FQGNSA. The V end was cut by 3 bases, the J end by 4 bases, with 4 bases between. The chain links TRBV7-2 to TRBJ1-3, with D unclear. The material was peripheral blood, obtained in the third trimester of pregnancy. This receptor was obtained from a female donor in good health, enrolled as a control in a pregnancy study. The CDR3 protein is CASSFSGNTIYF. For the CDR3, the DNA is TGTGCCAGCAGCTTTAGCGGAAACACCATATATTTT.